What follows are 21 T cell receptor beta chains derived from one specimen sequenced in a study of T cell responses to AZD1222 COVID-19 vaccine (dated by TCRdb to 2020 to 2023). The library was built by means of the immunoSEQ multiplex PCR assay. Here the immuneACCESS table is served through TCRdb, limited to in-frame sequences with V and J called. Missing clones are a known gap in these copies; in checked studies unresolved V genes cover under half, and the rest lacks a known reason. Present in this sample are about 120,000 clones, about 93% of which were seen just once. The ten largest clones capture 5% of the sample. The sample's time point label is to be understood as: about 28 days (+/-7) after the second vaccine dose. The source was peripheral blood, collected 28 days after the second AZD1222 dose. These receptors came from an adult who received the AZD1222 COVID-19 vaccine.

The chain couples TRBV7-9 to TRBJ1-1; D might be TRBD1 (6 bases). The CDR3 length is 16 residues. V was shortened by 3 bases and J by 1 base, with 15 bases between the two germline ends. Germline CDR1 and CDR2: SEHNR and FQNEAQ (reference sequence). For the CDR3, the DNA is TGTGCCAGCAGCTTTGGGGTCAGGGGCCAGAACACTGAAGCTTTCTTT. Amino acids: CASSFGVRGQNTEAFF.

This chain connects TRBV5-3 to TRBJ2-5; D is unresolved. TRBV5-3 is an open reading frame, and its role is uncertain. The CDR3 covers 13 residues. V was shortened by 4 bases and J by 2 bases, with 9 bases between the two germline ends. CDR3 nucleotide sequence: TGTGCCAGAAGCCGCCAATCTCAAGAGACCCAGTACTTC. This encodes CARSRQSQETQYF.

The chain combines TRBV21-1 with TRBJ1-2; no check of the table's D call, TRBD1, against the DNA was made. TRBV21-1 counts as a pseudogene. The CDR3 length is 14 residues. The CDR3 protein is CASSDGDRMDGYTF. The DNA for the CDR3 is TGTGCCAGTTCCGATGGCGACAGGATGGATGGCTACACCTTC.

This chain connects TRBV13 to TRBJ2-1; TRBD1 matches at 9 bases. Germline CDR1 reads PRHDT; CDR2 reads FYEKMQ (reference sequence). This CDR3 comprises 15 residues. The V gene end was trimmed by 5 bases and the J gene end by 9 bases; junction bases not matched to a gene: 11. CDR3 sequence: CASSLSGTGRSEQFF. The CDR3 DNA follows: TGTGCCAGCAGCCTGTCCGGGACAGGGAGGAGTGAGCAGTTCTTC.

The CDR3 nucleotides read TGTGCCAGCGGCCGGGACAGACTCTATGGCTACACCTTC. It encodes CASGRDRLYGYTF. The chain uses TRBV27 and TRBJ1-2, with 7 bases lining up with TRBD1. J lost 4 bases, V lost 8 bases, and 7 bases had no gene match. The CDR3 covers 13 residues. Germline assignment: CDR1 MNHEY and CDR2 SMNVEV (reference sequence).

CDR3 sequence: CASRTGGYGYTF. The CDR3 coding sequence is TGTGCCAGCAGGACAGGGGGCTATGGCTACACCTTC. This rearrangement joins TRBV12-3 or TRBV12-4 to TRBJ1-2, with 9 bases that match TRBD1. This CDR3 spans 12 amino acids. Trimming took 6 bases from V and 4 from J; bases not matched to a gene: 0.

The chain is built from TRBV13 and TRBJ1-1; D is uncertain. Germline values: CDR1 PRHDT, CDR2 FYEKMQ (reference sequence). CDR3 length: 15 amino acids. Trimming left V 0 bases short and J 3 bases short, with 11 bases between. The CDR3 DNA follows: TGTGCCAGCAGCTTAGGGGGGAGATCGGACACTGAAGCTTTCTTT. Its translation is CASSLGGRSDTEAFF.

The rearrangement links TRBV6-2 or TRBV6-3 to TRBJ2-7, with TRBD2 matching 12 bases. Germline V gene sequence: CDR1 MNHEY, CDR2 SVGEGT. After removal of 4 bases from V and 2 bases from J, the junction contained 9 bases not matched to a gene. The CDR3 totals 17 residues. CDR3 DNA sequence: TGTGCCAGCAGTTGGCTAGCGGGAGGGCCTCGGACCTACGAGCAGTACTTC. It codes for CASSWLAGGPRTYEQYF.

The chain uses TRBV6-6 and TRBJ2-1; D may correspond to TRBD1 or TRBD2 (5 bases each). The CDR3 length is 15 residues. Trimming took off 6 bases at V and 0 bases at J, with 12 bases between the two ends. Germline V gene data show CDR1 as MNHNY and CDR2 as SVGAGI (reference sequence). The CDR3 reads CASSPTGGSYNEQFF. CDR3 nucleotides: TGTGCCAGCAGCCCAACTGGGGGCTCCTACAATGAGCAGTTCTTC.

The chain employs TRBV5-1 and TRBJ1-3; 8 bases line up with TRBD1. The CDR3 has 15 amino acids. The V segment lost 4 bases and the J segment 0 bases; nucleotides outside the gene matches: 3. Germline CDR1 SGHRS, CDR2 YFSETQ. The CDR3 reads CASSTTGGSGNTIYF. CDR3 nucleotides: TGCGCCAGCAGCACCACAGGGGGCTCTGGAAACACCATATATTTT. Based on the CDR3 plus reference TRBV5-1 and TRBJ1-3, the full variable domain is KAGVTQTPRYLIKTRGQQVTLSCSPISGHRSVSWYQQTPGQGLQFLFEYFSETQRNKGNFPGRFSGRQFSNSRSEMNVSTLELGDSALYLCASSTTGGSGNTIYFGEGSWLTVV.

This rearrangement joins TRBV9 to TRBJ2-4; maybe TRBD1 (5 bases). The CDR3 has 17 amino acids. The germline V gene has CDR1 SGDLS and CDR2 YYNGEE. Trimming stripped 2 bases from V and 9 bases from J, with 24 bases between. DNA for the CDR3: TGTGCCAGCAGCGTGGGGCTCACGGGCCCTGATGGTAGCATTCAGTACTTC. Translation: CASSVGLTGPDGSIQYF.

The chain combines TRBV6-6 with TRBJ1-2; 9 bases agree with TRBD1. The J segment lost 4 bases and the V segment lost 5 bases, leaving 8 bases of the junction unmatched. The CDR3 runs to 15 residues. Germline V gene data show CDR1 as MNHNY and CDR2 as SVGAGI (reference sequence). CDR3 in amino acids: CASSRSGQGIYGYTF. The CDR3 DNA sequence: TGTGCCAGCAGTCGATCAGGACAGGGGATCTATGGCTACACCTTC.

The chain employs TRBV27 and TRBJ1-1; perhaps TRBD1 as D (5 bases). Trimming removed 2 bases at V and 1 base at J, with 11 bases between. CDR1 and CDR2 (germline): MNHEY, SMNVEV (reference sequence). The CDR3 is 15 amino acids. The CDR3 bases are TGTGCCAGCAGTTTACAGGGCGTCCCGAACACTGAAGCTTTCTTT. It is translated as CASSLQGVPNTEAFF.

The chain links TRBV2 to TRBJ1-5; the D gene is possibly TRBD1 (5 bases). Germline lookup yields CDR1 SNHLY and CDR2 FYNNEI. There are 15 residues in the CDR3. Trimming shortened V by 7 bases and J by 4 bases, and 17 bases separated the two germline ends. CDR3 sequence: CASNDGTGGNQPQHF. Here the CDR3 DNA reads TGTGCCAGCAATGACGGGACGGGAGGGAATCAGCCCCAGCATTTT.

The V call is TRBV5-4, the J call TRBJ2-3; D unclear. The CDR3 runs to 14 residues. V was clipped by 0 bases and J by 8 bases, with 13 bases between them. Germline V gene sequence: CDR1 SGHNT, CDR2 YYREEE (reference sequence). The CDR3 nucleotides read TGTGCCAGCAGCTTGGACCCCTTACTCGGTACGCAGTATTTT. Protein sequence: CASSLDPLLGTQYF.

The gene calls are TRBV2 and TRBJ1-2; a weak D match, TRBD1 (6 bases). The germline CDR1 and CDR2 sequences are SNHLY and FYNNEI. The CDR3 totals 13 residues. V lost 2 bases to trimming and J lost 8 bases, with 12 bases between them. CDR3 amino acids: CASSERGAGGYTF. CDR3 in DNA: TGTGCCAGCAGTGAACGGGGGGCGGGAGGCTACACCTTC.

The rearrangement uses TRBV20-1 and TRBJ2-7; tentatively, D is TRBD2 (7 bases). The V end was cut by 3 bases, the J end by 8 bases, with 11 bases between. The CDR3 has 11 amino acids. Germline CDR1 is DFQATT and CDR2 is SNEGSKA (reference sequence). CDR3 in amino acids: CSASLGGQQYF. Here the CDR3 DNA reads TGCAGTGCTAGCCTGGGGGGGCAGCAGTACTTC.

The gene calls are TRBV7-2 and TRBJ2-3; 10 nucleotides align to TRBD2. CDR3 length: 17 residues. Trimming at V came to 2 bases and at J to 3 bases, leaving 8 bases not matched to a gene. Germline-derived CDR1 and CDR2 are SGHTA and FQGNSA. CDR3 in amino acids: CASSLRLAGARTDTQYF. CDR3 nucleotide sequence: TGTGCCAGCAGCTTACGACTAGCGGGCGCGAGAACAGATACGCAGTATTTT.

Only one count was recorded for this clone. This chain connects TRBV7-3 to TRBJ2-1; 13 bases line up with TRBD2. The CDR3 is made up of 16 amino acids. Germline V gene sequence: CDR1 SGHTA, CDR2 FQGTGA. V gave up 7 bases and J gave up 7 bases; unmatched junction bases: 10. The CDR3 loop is CASTSSTSGRYNEQFF. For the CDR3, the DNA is TGTGCCAGCACCTCCTCGACTAGCGGGAGGTATAATGAGCAGTTCTTC.

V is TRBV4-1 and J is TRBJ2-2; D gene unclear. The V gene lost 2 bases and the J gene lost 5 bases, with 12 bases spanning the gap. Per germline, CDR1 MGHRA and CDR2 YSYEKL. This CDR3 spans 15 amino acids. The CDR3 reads CASSQIQVGTGELFF. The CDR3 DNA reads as TGCGCCAGCAGCCAAATTCAGGTCGGGACCGGGGAGCTGTTTTTT.

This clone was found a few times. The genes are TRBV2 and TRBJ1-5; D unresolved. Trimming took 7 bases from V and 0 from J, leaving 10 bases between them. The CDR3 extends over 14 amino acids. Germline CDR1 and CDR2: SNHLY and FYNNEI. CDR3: CASKADHSNQPQHF. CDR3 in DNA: TGTGCCAGCAAGGCAGATCATAGCAATCAGCCCCAGCATTTT.